This T cell receptor (beta chain) was recovered during a study of T-cell memory formation after mild COVID-19. Study as a whole: For the most part, TCR clusters were specific to one donor. Notes on the study in general: Clones contracting day 15 to 85 were balanced CD4/CD8; later expanders leaned CD4+. The pre-infection memory compartment contained some responding clones, suggesting cross-reactive memory joined.

This clonotype has more than one count but fewer than ten. Antigen unknown. TCR alpha and TCR beta cDNA libraries carrying sample barcodes and UMIs were produced by 5'RACE using constant-segment primers. MiXCR, run by TCRdb on the 5' RACE reads, gives a single entry per CDR3 protein. The table lists some 54,000 distinct CDR3 sequences, 9.5% of them singletons. The TCR comes from a young man who had mild COVID-19 (a few samples of this study predate the infection). Cell type and time point are not known. Input material: PBMCs or a T cell subset sorted from them (not recorded which).

The DNA for the CDR3 is TGTGCCAGCAGCTTAGCGGGACAGTTGAACACTGAAGCTTTCTTT. Its protein is CASSLAGQLNTEAFF. The rearrangement links TRBV7-8 to TRBJ1-1; 7 nucleotides match TRBD1. CDR3 length: 15 residues. From germline, CDR1 is SGHVS and CDR2 FQNEAQ. The V gene end was trimmed by 0 bases and the J gene end by 0 bases; junction bases not matched to a gene: 1.